What follows are 13 T cell receptor beta chains derived from one specimen sequenced in a study of brain T cells in children with intractable seizures. Time point denoted: blood from clinic visit 5 months post-surgery; TSC patient then seizure free. TCRdb's table, derived via immunoSEQ multiplex PCR, lists solely in-frame clones and lacks some. The sample lists hundreds of thousands of clones, roughly 93% occurring once. Sequencing was performed on peripheral blood, taken roughly 5 months after surgery. The receptors stem from a boy younger than two with tuberous sclerosis and intractable seizures.

The chain has TRBV21-1 and TRBJ1-3; the table calls TRBD1, which could not be checked here. TRBV21-1 is annotated as a pseudogene. The CDR3 contains 17 residues. The CDR3 region has the DNA TGTGCCAGCATTATATCGGGACAGGGGGCGGCTGGAAACACCATATATTTT. Encoded protein: CASIISGQGAAGNTIYF.

The V and J genes are TRBV2 and TRBJ1-2, with 8 bases matching TRBD1. The CDR3 is 18 residues long. Trimming at V came to 2 bases and at J to 5 bases, leaving 16 bases not matched to a gene. CDR1 SNHLY and CDR2 FYNNEI come from the germline V gene. This CDR3 reads CASSESRTGLPPKYGYTF. The CDR3 DNA sequence: TGTGCCAGCAGTGAATCTAGGACAGGGCTCCCTCCCAAATATGGCTACACCTTC.

This chain joins TRBV12-3 or TRBV12-4 and TRBJ1-2; D perhaps matches TRBD1 (6 bases). This CDR3 spans 13 amino acids. Trimming took off 6 bases at V and 4 bases at J, with 12 bases between the two ends. CDR3 protein: CASSPGTLYGYTF. The CDR3 coding sequence is TGTGCCAGCAGCCCCGGGACACTCTATGGCTACACCTTC.

This sequence joins TRBV15 and TRBJ1-1; D gene ambiguous. Germline CDR1 is LNHNV and CDR2 is YYDKDF (reference sequence). The CDR3 spans 15 residues. V was cut by 0 bases and J by 3 bases, with 11 bases left in between. CDR3 in DNA: TGTGCCACCAGCAGAGACGGGAGGGCGGACACTGAAGCTTTCTTT. It encodes CATSRDGRADTEAFF.

The rearrangement links TRBV6-5 to TRBJ1-2; D is possibly TRBD1 (5 bases). There are 14 residues in the CDR3. Germline V gives CDR1 MNHEY, CDR2 SVGAGI. Deletions cut 3 bases from V and 6 bases from J, with 14 bases between. CDR3 sequence reads: CASSYISGSHGYTF. Here the CDR3 DNA reads TGTGCCAGCAGTTATATTTCAGGGTCCCATGGCTACACCTTC.

The chain is built from TRBV24-1 and TRBJ2-3; 10 positions match TRBD2. Germline V gene lookup returns CDR1 KGHDR and CDR2 SFDVKD. With 3 bases clipped from V and 0 bases from J, the junction kept 8 bases outside the gene matches. The CDR3 totals 18 residues. The CDR3 sequence: CATSDGRTSGTSTDTQYF. The DNA of the CDR3 is TGTGCCACCAGTGATGGTAGGACTAGCGGCACTAGCACAGATACGCAGTATTTT.

This clone was counted a few times. The chain's CDR3 is CASSLVYTEAFF. Written as DNA, the CDR3 is TGTGCCAGCAGCTTGGTATACACTGAAGCTTTCTTT. The chain links TRBV5-8 to TRBJ1-1, with unresolved D. This CDR3 is 12 amino acids long. Trimming cost V 0 bases and J 3 bases, with 3 bases left between them. Germline V gene sequence: CDR1 SGHTS, CDR2 YDEGEE.

This chain joins TRBV4-1 and TRBJ2-7, with D uncertain. Trimming removed 0 bases at V and 0 bases at J, with 3 bases between. Germline lookup yields CDR1 MGHRA and CDR2 YSYEKL. The CDR3 extends over 13 amino acids. Written as DNA, the CDR3 is TGCGCCAGCAGCCAAGAGGTCTCCTACGAGCAGTACTTC. It is translated as CASSQEVSYEQYF.

V usage is TRBV5-1 and J usage is TRBJ2-3; 7 bases agree with TRBD2. CDR1 is SGHRS, CDR2 YFSETQ, per germline. V trimming: 4 bases; J trimming: 3 bases; junction bases outside the gene matches: 8. The CDR3 is 15 residues long. CDR3 region: CASSPLWGGTDTQYF. The CDR3 bases are TGCGCCAGCAGCCCCCTTTGGGGGGGGACAGATACGCAGTATTTT.

This clone was recorded once. The chain carries TRBV6-5 and TRBJ2-7, with 7 bases lining up with TRBD1. V shed 2 bases, J shed 2 bases, and the junction held 6 bases outside the gene matches. The CDR3 is 15 residues long. The V gene's germline CDR1 is MNHEY and CDR2 SVGAGI. The CDR3 nucleotides read TGTGCCAGCAGTTACGACAGGGCCCTAACCTACGAGCAGTACTTC. Its protein product is CASSYDRALTYEQYF.

V usage is TRBV5-1 and J usage is TRBJ2-1; 9 bases match TRBD2. CDR3 length: 16 residues. The germline V gene encodes CDR1 SGHRS and CDR2 YFSETQ. With V trimmed by 7 bases and J by 1 base, 9 bases remained unmatched. The CDR3 reads CASSREREVSYNEQFF. The CDR3 DNA reads TGCGCCAGCTCACGGGAGCGGGAGGTATCCTACAATGAGCAGTTCTTC.

The rearrangement joins TRBV28 to TRBJ1-5; 9 nucleotides align to TRBD1. This CDR3 has 17 amino acids. Germline V gene data show CDR1 as MDHEN and CDR2 as SYDVKM. Trimming removed 5 bases from V and 1 base from J; junction bases left unmatched: 9. The CDR3 loop is CASSRRTGALSNQPQHF. For the CDR3, the DNA is TGTGCCAGCAGTCGTCGGACAGGGGCCCTCAGCAATCAGCCCCAGCATTTT.

This rearrangement joins TRBV21-1 to TRBJ2-3; the table's D call, TRBD2, was not checked against the DNA. TRBV21-1 is a listed pseudogene. This CDR3 has 17 residues. For the CDR3, the DNA is TGTGCCAGCAGCAAACGGGGGACTAGCGGACCCACAGATACGCAGTATTTT. Its translation: CASSKRGTSGPTDTQYF.